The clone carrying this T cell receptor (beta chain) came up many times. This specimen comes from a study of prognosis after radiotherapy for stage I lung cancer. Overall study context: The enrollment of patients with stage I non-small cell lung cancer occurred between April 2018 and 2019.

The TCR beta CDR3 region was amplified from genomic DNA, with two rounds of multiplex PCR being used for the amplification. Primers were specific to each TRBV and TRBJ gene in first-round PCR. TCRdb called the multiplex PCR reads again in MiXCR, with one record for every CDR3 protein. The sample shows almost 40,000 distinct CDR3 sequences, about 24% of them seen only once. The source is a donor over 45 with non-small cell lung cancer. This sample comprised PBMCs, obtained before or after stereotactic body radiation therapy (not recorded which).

CDR3 residues: CATSKQGGYTEAFF. In nucleotides, the CDR3 is TGTGCCACCAGCAAACAGGGAGGTTACACTGAAGCTTTCTTT. V is TRBV15 and J is TRBJ1-1, with TRBD1 as a possible D gene (6 bases). Trimming took off 4 bases at V and 3 bases at J, with 12 bases between the two ends. CDR1 is LNHNV, CDR2 YYDKDF, per germline (reference sequence). CDR3 length: 14 residues.